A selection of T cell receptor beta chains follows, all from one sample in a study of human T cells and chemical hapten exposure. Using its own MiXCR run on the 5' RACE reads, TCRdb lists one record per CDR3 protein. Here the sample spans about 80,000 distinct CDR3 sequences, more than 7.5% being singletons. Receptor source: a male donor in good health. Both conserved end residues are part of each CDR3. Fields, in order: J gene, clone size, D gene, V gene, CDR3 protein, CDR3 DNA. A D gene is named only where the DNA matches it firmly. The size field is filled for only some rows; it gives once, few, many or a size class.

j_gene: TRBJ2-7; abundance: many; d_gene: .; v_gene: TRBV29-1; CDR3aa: CSVVSGVSSYEQYF; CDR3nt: TGCAGCGTTGTTTCAGGGGTAAGCTCCTACGAGCAGTACTTC
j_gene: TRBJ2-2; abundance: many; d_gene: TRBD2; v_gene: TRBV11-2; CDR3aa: CASSSSTGERGYTGELFF; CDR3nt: TGTGCCAGCAGCTCATCGACGGGGGAGCGGGGATACACCGGGGAGCTGTTTTTT
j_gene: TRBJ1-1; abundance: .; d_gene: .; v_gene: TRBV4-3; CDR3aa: CASSRDNSNTEAFF; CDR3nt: TGCGCCAGCAGCCGGGACAACTCGAACACTGAAGCTTTCTTT
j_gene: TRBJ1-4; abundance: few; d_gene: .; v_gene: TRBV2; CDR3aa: CASSLRTATNEKLFF; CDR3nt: TGTGCCAGCAGTCTCAGAACGGCAACTAATGAAAAACTGTTTTTT
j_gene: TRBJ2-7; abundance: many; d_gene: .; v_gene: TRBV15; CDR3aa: CATSRVGWGYEQYF; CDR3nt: TGTGCCACCAGCAGAGTTGGTTGGGGCTACGAGCAGTACTTC
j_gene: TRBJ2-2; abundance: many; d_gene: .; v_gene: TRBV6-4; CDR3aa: CASSDGVDTGELFF; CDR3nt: TGTGCCAGCAGTGATGGGGTCGACACCGGGGAGCTGTTTTTT
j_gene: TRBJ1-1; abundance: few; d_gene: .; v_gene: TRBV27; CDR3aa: CASSFYQGASEAFF; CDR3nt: TGTGCCAGCAGTTTTTATCAAGGGGCCAGTGAAGCTTTCTTT
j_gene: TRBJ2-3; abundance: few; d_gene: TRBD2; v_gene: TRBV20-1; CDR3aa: CSASLAGGGADTQYF; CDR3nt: TGCAGTGCTAGCTTAGCGGGGGGGGGGGCAGATACGCAGTATTTT
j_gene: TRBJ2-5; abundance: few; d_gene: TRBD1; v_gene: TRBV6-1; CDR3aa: CASRLRDRGTLYQETQYF; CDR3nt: TGTGCCAGCAGGCTCCGGGACAGGGGAACCCTTTACCAAGAGACCCAGTACTTC
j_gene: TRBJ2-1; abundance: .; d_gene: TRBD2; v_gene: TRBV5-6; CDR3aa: CASSLWTSGSLYEQFF; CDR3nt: TGTGCCAGCAGCTTATGGACTAGCGGGAGCCTGTATGAGCAGTTCTTC